Below, one T cell receptor beta chain is given with its context. The sample comes from a study of patients and donors after allogeneic stem cell transplantation. In germline, CDR1 is GTSNPN, CDR2 SVGIG (reference sequence). The CDR3 is made up of 11 amino acids. Trimming removed 3 bases at V and 5 bases at J, with 7 bases between. MiXCR, run by TCRdb on the RT-PCR reads, gives a single entry per CDR3 protein. The sample records 920,000 or so distinct CDR3 sequences, more than 15% being singletons. This receptor was obtained from a human donor who was either an allogeneic HSCT recipient or a stem cell or donor lymphocyte infusion donor (not recorded which). It is not recorded whose cells these are; they may come from a transplant donor. The rearrangement uses TRBV30 and TRBJ2-5; D is undetermined. The sequenced material came from blood, either unsorted or a sorted T cell fraction (not recorded which). CDR3 protein: CAWRLRETQYF. CDR3 nucleotide sequence: TGTGCCTGGAGACTTCGTGAGACCCAGTACTTC. The whole variable domain, remainder taken from reference TRBV30 and TRBJ2-5, is SQTIHQWPATLVQPVGSPLSLECTVEGTSNPNLYWYRQAAGRGLQLLFYSVGIGQISSEVPQNLSASRPQDRQFILSSKKLLLSDSGFYLCAWRLRETQYFGPGTRLLVL.